Sequencing of this T cell receptor (beta chain) was carried out in a study of blood T cells in healthy people across ages (dated by TCRdb to the mid-2010s). Looking at the study overall: Template switching captured roughly one uniquely barcoded TCR beta cDNA molecule per two T cells in model experiments. To track age-related changes in TCR beta repertoire diversity, the study relied on deep sequencing normalized with unique cDNA molecular identifiers. Four age groups were formed from the donors: young (average 16 years), middle-aged (around 37), aged (more than 55) and long-lived (less than 85). Donors of different ages were randomly distributed across sequencing lanes to avoid experimental bias. Two additional independent replicas of 1 million unique cDNA reads from the same blood draw were analyzed for two donors (one aged 18 to 29 and one aged 80 or older).

The paper as a whole reports these results and caveats: Observed TCR beta diversity per million T cells fell roughly linearly with age, and a significant reduction was already apparent by age approximately 40. Estimates of total diversity from one million sequenced T cells were regarded as lower bounds and underestimates. Donor CMV infection status was unknown, potentially confounding age-related changes in expanded clonotypes. The long-lived group showed more naive CD4+ T cells, fewer expanded clones and increased TCR diversity than the aged group, suggesting age selection. There was a strong correlation between observed TCR beta diversity and the percentage of naive T cells measured by flow cytometry. Conclusive comparison of naive and antigen-experienced compartments was prevented by the profiling of bulk unsorted PBMCs.

Comment on this clonotype: This clone's antigen is unknown. No base quality information exists; no much larger clone differs at one position.

Systemically healthy Caucasian individuals from Russia, 35 to 40 in total and aged roughly 6 to 90 years, were included as donors. Each donor gave approximately 10 milliliters of peripheral blood, collected into EDTA-treated Vacutainer tubes. PBMCs were isolated by Ficoll-Paque density-gradient centrifugation, with at least 6 million obtained per sample. Total RNA, at least 6 micrograms per sample, was extracted from PBMCs with Trizol reagent. For every donor, an aliquot of PBMCs went through flow cytometry to measure the percentages of naive CD45RAhigh/CD27high T cells. Libraries came from 5' RACE. Sequencing used an Illumina HiSeq 2500. A second PCR of about 6 to 12 cycles was performed with a sample-barcoded 5' primer and a J-beta primer mix. A unique molecular identifier was introduced onto each TCR beta cDNA molecule by a template-switch 5' adaptor carrying 12 random nucleotides. At least 2.5 million CDR3-containing paired-end reads were obtained from each sample. All of the RNA was converted into first-strand cDNA using the Mint cDNA synthesis kit, with a TRBC-specific oligonucleotide serving as the primer. Following uracil-DNA glycosylase treatment, all cDNA underwent a first 18-cycle PCR with the universal primers M1SS and BC2_uni_R. The original methods were these. Normalization of each sample was performed by random selection of 1 million high-quality reads, each carrying a distinct molecular identifier. Instead of being binned into consensus sequences, reads that shared molecular identifiers were thrown out. MiTCR, run with a Q25 quality threshold and the strictest error-elimination algorithm, handled CDR3 identification, clonotype clustering and error correction. Lower-bound total TCR beta diversity was estimated with a nonparametric unseen species model using Euler transformation. TCRdb itself trimmed the public reads at Q25 with fastp, ran MiXCR and retained productive beta chains. Rows are unified per CDR3 protein, each entry keeping the most common DNA and genes. These V and J calls rely on TCRdb rather than the paper's analysis. This sample has 1.5 million to 2 million distinct CDR3 sequences in its table, and 25% to 30% of those were observed once. The ten largest clones capture 7.7% of the sample.

The TCR was taken from a woman aged 25 to 39 in good health. Sequencing was done on a sample of blood.

The CDR3 in this case is CASTRQTGYYGYTF. Read as DNA, the sequence is TGTGCCAGCACCAGACAGACGGGCTACTATGGCTACACCTTC. This sequence uses TRBV6-5 and TRBJ1-2, and TRBD1 may be the D gene, going by 5 matching bases. CDR1 and CDR2 are read off the germline V gene as MNHEY and SVGAGI. Including the terminal cysteine and phenylalanine, the CDR3 comprises 14 residues. Only CDR3 DNA remains: 42 bases, in frame from the first base. Cut back by 7 bases and 3 bases, the V and J ends lie 15 bases apart.